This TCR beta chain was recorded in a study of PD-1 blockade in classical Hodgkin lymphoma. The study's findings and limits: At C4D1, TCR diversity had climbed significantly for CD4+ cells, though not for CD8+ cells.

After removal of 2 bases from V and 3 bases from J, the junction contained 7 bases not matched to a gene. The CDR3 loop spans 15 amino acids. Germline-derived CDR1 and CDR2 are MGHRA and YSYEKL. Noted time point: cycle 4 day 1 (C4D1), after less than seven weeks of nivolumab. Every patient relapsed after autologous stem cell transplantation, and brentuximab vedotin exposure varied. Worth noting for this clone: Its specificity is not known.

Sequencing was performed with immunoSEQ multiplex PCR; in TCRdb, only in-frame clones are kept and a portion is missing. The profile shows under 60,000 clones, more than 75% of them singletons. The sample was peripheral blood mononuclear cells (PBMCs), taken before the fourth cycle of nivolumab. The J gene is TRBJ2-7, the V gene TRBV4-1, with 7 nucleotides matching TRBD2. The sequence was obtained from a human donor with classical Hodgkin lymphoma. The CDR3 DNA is TGCGCCAGCAGCCAACCAGGCACTAGCGACTACGAGCAGTACTTC. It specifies CASSQPGTSDYEQYF.